The entry below describes one T cell receptor beta chain. Its cognate antigen is unknown. Naive CD8 cells were CD45RO-negative, positively selected for CCR7, excluding terminally differentiated effector memory CD45RA+ cells. This CDR3 comprises 17 residues. Per germline, CDR1 SGHRS and CDR2 YFSETQ. V was shortened by 3 bases and J by 4 bases, with 22 bases between the two germline ends. This sample is drawn from a study of shared clonotypes between healthy human individuals. Study results and limitations: The researchers took only blood, and tissue repertoires probably look different. Genetic and exposure-history diversity was limited by the few donors.

Repertoires were generated with immunoSEQ multiplex PCR, while TCRdb's copy carries only in-frame clones and drops some. Among about 2,200,000 clones listed, roughly 91% were seen once. The sequenced sample was naive CD8+ T cells from PBMCs. This TCR was recovered from a man between 18 and 29 years old in good health. Some clones in this sample may be carry-over from other donors' samples. This sequence joins TRBV5-1 and TRBJ2-5; D is possibly TRBD1 (6 bases). The chain's CDR3 is CASSSYIRTGRGETQYF. Written as DNA, the CDR3 is TGCGCCAGCAGCTCGTATATCCGGACGGGCAGGGGAGAGACCCAGTACTTC.